This T cell receptor (beta chain) is drawn from a study of blood T cells in healthy people across ages. CDR1 MNHEY and CDR2 SVGEGT come from the germline V gene. This CDR3 contains 15 residues. V was clipped by 0 bases and J by 3 bases, with 11 bases between them. The authors ran a second PCR of roughly 6 to 12 cycles using a sample-barcoded 5' primer and a J-beta primer mix. TCRdb independently ran MiXCR on the 5' RACE reads; one entry per CDR3 protein. This sample has about 1,400,000 distinct CDR3 sequences, with 42% found just once. This receptor was obtained from a woman aged 18-30 years in good health. The J gene is TRBJ1-2, the V gene TRBV6-2 or TRBV6-3; D may be TRBD1 (6 bases). Sequences were obtained from blood. CDR3 protein: CASSYSGRGDYGYTF. The CDR3 DNA follows: TGTGCCAGCAGTTACTCTGGCAGGGGTGACTATGGCTACACCTTC.